These 13 T cell receptor beta chains originate from one sample sequenced in a study of Graves' ophthalmopathy and Graves' hyperthyroidism. Amplifying from RNA transcripts, the study obtained TCR beta CDR3 regions. HTBI-primed first-round RT-PCR preceded second-round multiplex PCR. Via MiXCR, TCRdb re-called the multiplex PCR reads, giving one row per CDR3 protein. This sample has about 550,000 distinct CDR3 sequences, with about 40% found just once. Sequenced input: peripheral blood or thyroid tissue (not recorded which). These receptors all come from an adult man with Graves' hyperthyroidism.

This clonotype came up many times. J is TRBJ1-4 and V is TRBV20-1; no clear D. From germline, CDR1 is DFQATT and CDR2 SNEGSKA (reference sequence). This CDR3 is 17 amino acids long. V was pared by 1 base and J by 3 bases, with 18 bases between. Here the CDR3 DNA reads TGCAGTGCTAGAGTCCGCCCCGGGAACGAGCCTAATGAAAAACTGTTTTTT. Amino acids: CSARVRPGNEPNEKLFF.

This clonotype was seen at least ten times. V and J are TRBV6-1 and TRBJ2-5, with a possible D match to TRBD2 (5 bases). The CDR3 extends over 15 amino acids. The germline V gene encodes CDR1 MNHNS and CDR2 SASEGT. The V end lost 2 bases, the J end lost 5 bases, and 15 bases lay between the germline ends. Here the CDR3 DNA reads TGTGCCAGCAGTGAAATGAGCGGAGGAGCGGAGACCCAGTACTTC. Its translation: CASSEMSGGAETQYF.

Points on this clonotype: This may be a read error, as it is one base from a much larger clone. The chain links TRBV5-1 to TRBJ1-2, with 8 positions matching TRBD1. Trimming removed 4 bases from V and 4 bases from J; junction bases left unmatched: 6. CDR1 is SGHRS, CDR2 YFSETQ, per germline. This CDR3 comprises 14 residues. The DNA of the CDR3 is TGCGCCAGCAGCGCGGGACAGGAGATCTATGGCTACACCTTC. Protein: CASSAGQEIYGYTF. The whole variable domain, remainder taken from reference TRBV5-1 and TRBJ1-2, is KAGVTQTPRYLIKTRGQQVTLSCSPISGHRSVSWYQQTPGQGLQFLFEYFSETQRNKGNFPGRFSGRQFSNSRSEMNVSTLELGDSALYLCASSAGQEIYGYTFGSGTRLTVV.

With regard to this clonotype: One end of the junction varies from germline; a read error may be responsible. The chain recombines TRBV19 with TRBJ2-5; D remains unclear. There are 15 residues in the CDR3. Germline V lookup: CDR1 LNHDA, CDR2 SQIVND (reference sequence). CDR3 region: CASSTGPLRQETQYF. The CDR3 bases are TGTGCCAGCAGTACCGGACCACTAAGGCAAGAGACCCAGTACTTC. Drawing the rest from reference TRBV19 and TRBJ2-5, the complete variable domain is DGGITQSPKYLFRKEGQNVTLSCEQNLNHDAMYWYRQDPGQGLRLIYYSQIVNDFQKGDIAEGYSVSREKKESFPLTVTSAQKNPTAFYLCASSTGPLRQETQYFGPGTRLLVL.

About this clonotype: With a much larger clone just one base away, this may be a read error. This CDR3 is CASSTGDSGAGELFF. As DNA, the CDR3 is TGTGCCAGTAGTACCGGGGACTCCGGCGCCGGGGAGCTGTTTTTT. The V gene is TRBV19, the J gene TRBJ2-2; possible D gene TRBD2, 6 bases. Trimming shortened V by 4 bases and J by 6 bases, and 15 bases separated the two germline ends. CDR3 length equals 15 residues. CDR1 is LNHDA and CDR2 is SQIVND in the germline V gene (reference sequence).

As concerns this clonotype: The junction does not match germline at one end; this may be a read error. The chain carries TRBV29-1 and TRBJ2-6; D unclear. The CDR3 consists of 11 residues. Germline CDR1 SQVTM, CDR2 ANQGSEA. The CDR3: CSVVYRGTEAF. The CDR3 DNA sequence: TGCAGCGTTGTTTATAGAGGTACTGAAGCTTTC.

This clonotype came up many times. This chain connects TRBV12-3 or TRBV12-4 to TRBJ1-2; D is undetermined. The CDR3 runs to 13 residues. V lost 5 bases and J 0 bases, leaving 7 bases between the germline ends. CDR3 protein: CASSHTANYGYTF. CDR3 DNA sequence: TGTGCCAGCAGTCACACAGCTAACTATGGCTACACCTTC.

The V call is TRBV2, the J call TRBJ2-7, with 7 bases matching TRBD2. CDR1 and CDR2 from the germline V gene are SNHLY and FYNNEI. The ends lost 6 bases at V and 0 bases at J; junction bases unmatched: 8. The CDR3 sequence is 15 residues long. The DNA for the CDR3 is TGTGCCAGCAGGGGGGGAGGGCTGAGCTCCTACGAGCAGTACTTC. It specifies CASRGGGLSSYEQYF.

This chain connects TRBV7-3 to TRBJ2-5; 9 positions match TRBD2. Germline V lookup: CDR1 SGHTA, CDR2 FQGTGA. V was clipped by 4 bases and J by 5 bases; unmatched bases: 14. The CDR3 covers 17 residues. The CDR3 loop is CASSSAPVLAGWETQYF. The CDR3 bases are TGTGCCAGCAGCTCCGCCCCCGTCCTAGCGGGATGGGAGACCCAGTACTTC.

This clonotype was seen many times. The chain recombines TRBV12-3 or TRBV12-4 with TRBJ2-5; a possible D gene is TRBD2 (6 bases). The CDR3 extends over 15 amino acids. Deletions cut 5 bases from V and 5 bases from J, with 18 bases between. The CDR3 region is CASSPAGTLRETQYF. CDR3 in DNA: TGTGCCAGCAGTCCCGCCGGGACTCTCCGTGAGACCCAGTACTTC.

The CDR3 sequence is CASSAGTGRYGYTF. CDR3 sequence (DNA): TGTGCCAGCAGTGCCGGGACAGGGAGGTATGGCTACACCTTC. This chain uses TRBV2 with TRBJ1-2, with 9 positions matching TRBD1. This CDR3 spans 14 amino acids. Germline CDR1 is SNHLY and CDR2 is FYNNEI. V shed 4 bases and J 5 bases; nucleotides not matched to a gene: 5. The entire variable domain, with the rest obtained from reference TRBV2 and TRBJ1-2, is as follows: EPEVTQTPSHQVTQMGQEVILRCVPISNHLYFYWYRQILGQKVEFLVSFYNNEISEKSEIFDDQFSVERPDGSNFTLKIRSTKLEDSAMYFCASSAGTGRYGYTFGSGTRLTVV.

Concerning this clonotype itself: The germline gene is not matched at one end of the junction; a read error may be the cause. V is TRBV29-1 and J is TRBJ1-1; D may be TRBD1 (5 bases). This CDR3 is built from 10 residues. CDR1 and CDR2 (germline): SQVTM, ANQGSEA. CDR3 DNA: TGCAGCGTACAGGACACCGAAGCTTTCTTT. It encodes CSVQDTEAFF.

At least ten counts were recorded for this clonotype. This chain joins TRBV5-1 and TRBJ1-2; tentatively, D is TRBD1 (5 bases). The CDR3 extends over 14 amino acids. V shed 7 bases and J shed 8 bases, with 21 bases lying between them. Germline loops: CDR1 SGHRS, CDR2 YFSETQ. CDR3 loop: CASREGPLGRGYTF. CDR3 nucleotide sequence: TGCGCCAGCCGCGAAGGGCCTTTGGGACGGGGCTACACCTTC.